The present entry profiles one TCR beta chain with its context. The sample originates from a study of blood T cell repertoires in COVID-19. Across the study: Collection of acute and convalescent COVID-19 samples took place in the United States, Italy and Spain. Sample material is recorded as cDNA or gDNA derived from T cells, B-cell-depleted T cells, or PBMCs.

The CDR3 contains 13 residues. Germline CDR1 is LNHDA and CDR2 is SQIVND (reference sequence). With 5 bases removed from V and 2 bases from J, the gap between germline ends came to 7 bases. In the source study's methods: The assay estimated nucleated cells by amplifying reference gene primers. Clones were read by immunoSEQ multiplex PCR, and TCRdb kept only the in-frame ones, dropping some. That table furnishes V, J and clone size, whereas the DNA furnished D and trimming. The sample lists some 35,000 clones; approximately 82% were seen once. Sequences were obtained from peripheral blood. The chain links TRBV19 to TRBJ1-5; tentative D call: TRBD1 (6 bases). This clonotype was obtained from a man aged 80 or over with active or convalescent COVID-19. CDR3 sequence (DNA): TGTGCCAGTAGTGGACAGCGCAATCAGCCCCAGCATTTT. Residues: CASSGQRNQPQHF.